This T cell receptor beta chain comes out of a study of beta chain features in type 1 diabetes. Germline CDR1 LGHNA, CDR2 YSLEER. This CDR3 comprises 13 residues. Trimming stripped 1 base from V and 8 bases from J, with 11 bases between. Only a few counts were recorded for this clone. Expressed TCRB transcripts were sequenced, since all the RNA that had been isolated was reverse transcribed. Produced via immunoSEQ multiplex PCR; TCRdb's table is partial and in-frame only. The sample includes about 130,000 clones, about a tenth of them seen just once. This rearrangement joins TRBV4-3 to TRBJ1-2; perhaps TRBD1 as D (5 bases). The receptor was derived from a man aged 18 to 29 in good health. Specimen: central memory CD4+ T cells from blood. The CDR3 is CASSQGRDGGYTF. DNA for the CDR3: TGCGCCAGCAGCCAAGGGCGGGACGGGGGCTACACCTTC.